Listed below are T cell receptor beta chains from one sample, sequenced in a study of blood T cell repertoires in COVID-19. The method was immunoSEQ multiplex PCR; TCRdb's version includes in-frame clones alone and lacks a portion of them. The table shows approximately 230,000 clones, with just under 85% occurring only once. The specimen sequenced was PBMCs or T cells enriched from blood (not recorded which). These receptors all stem from a man aged 40-49 years who had recovered from COVID-19. CDR3s include the opening cysteine and the closing phenylalanine or tryptophan.

CDR3 length | V gene | CDR3 protein
14 | TRBV4-3 | CASSQATGIAEAFF
17 | TRBV28 | CASSLQWGQGDTDTQYF
13 | TRBV18 | CASSAHWGDEQYF
14 | TRBV15 | CATSHDGGAGGYTF
13 | TRBV12-3/TRBV12-4 | CASSPQGGVVQFF
16 | TRBV19 | CASSRGQGVMDSPLHF
14 | TRBV27 | CASSLRGRANEQYF
14 | TRBV5-4 | CASSRTGEVSPLHF
15 | TRBV2 | CASYGLAGGGQTQYF
13 | TRBV30 | CAWLPATNEKLFF
18 | TRBV28 | CASSSPPPPSGGTDTQYF
15 | TRBV5-1 | CASSYTSGMVNEQFF
15 | TRBV18 | CARPPRGLPNEKLFF
19 | TRBV27 | CASSLSVGLAVKNTGELFF
15 | TRBV11-2 | CASRSPGQTNEKLFF
18 | TRBV7-2 | CASSLVGVASGNSYEQYF
15 | TRBV5-5 | CASSPAGLNNYGYTF
16 | TRBV28 | CASSKPSRGYKSPLHF
15 | TRBV28 | CASSSRDTYTDTQYF
12 | TRBV5-1 | CASSLEAEQQYF
18 | TRBV6-2/TRBV6-3 | CASSYERGVGGTADTQYF
15 | TRBV5-1 | CASTGAASGANVLTF
16 | TRBV3-1/TRBV3-2 | CASSGRGQGKRGEQYF
14 | TRBV2 | CASNLASENYGYTF
16 | TRBV11-2 | CASSSWPGQGNEKLFF
16 | TRBV29-1 | CSVDGTSGNDWETQYF
17 | TRBV19 | CASSMGPLSSYNSPLHF
14 | TRBV10-3 | CAIRDRIMNTEAFF
14 | TRBV6-5 | CASSRDSWSYEQYF
17 | TRBV19 | CASSRGRLAGTQETQYF
13 | TRBV19 | CASQDREYQPQHF
16 | TRBV5-4 | CASRDPGQGVVGEQFF
14 | TRBV6-1 | CASSEGNRRDGYTF
17 | TRBV30 | CAWSVVVAGGTKETQYF
15 | TRBV7-6 | CASSQRQGVPYEQYF
14 | TRBV28 | CASSLAGGIAEQFF
13 | TRBV12-3/TRBV12-4 | CASSLSGVNGYTF
17 | TRBV7-3 | CASSPGPGLGSTDTQYF
17 | TRBV18 | CASSPFTTAGGPSEQFF
14 | TRBV6-5 | CASSRTSGYNEQFF
15 | TRBV6-5 | CASVRAPGEYNEQFF
15 | TRBV30 | CAWSVEGQAWVKLFF
16 | TRBV28 | CASRGHQGYSNQPQHF
14 | TRBV3-1/TRBV3-2 | CASSSAGSGNTIYF
14 | TRBV28 | CASSLGLGRGEQYF
11 | TRBV30 | CAWNDRSGYTF
16 | TRBV5-4 | CASSLDAGGGGNIQYF
17 | TRBV19 | CASSTRFMRTDNTEAFF
13 | TRBV5-5 | CASSFGRVEKLFF
16 | TRBV9 | CASSVATVGGSDEQFF
15 | TRBV11-3 | CASSFGQSSTDTQYF
13 | TRBV12-3/TRBV12-4 | CASSPGQGYEQYF
14 | TRBV7-8 | CASSYRDTTYEQYF
14 | TRBV6-1 | CASRTAGGTNEQYF
14 | TRBV11-2 | CASSLDAGGNTIYF
14 | TRBV3-1/TRBV3-2 | CASSQVESYTEAFF
15 | TRBV3-1/TRBV3-2 | CASSQAGTSVDTQYF
13 | TRBV6-5 | CASRSGGWNEQFF